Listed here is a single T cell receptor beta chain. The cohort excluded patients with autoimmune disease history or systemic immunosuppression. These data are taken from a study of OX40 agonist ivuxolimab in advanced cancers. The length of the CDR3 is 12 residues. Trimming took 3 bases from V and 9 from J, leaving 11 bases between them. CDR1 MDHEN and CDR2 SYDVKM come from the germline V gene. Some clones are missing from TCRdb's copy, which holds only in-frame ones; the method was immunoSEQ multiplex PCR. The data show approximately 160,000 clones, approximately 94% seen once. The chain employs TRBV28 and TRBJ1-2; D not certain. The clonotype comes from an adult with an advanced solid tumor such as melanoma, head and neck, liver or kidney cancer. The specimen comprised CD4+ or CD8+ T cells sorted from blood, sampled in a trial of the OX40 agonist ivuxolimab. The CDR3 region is CASSFIRSSYTF. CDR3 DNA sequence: TGTGCCAGCAGTTTCATAAGGAGTAGCTACACCTTC.